Below are 24 T cell receptor beta chains sequenced from a single sample in a study of CD8+ T cells in alopecia areata. RNA extraction and reverse transcription yielded cDNA as sequencing template. The protocol was immunoSEQ multiplex PCR, while the TCRdb copy is restricted to in-frame clones and leaves out a portion. The repertoire holds some 22,000 clones, with roughly half as singletons. Material for sequencing was NKG2D-high CD8+ T cells sorted from blood. The receptors derive from a human donor with alopecia areata.

This chain connects TRBV29-1 to TRBJ1-2; weak D call: TRBD1 (5 bases). There are 13 residues in the CDR3. Germline V gives CDR1 SQVTM, CDR2 ANQGSEA. The V gene lost 5 bases and the J gene lost 4 bases, with 14 bases spanning the gap. The CDR3 sequence: CSVPGTVTYGYTF. CDR3 bases: TGCAGCGTTCCCGGGACGGTGACCTATGGCTACACCTTC.

This clone was counted a few times. V and J are TRBV28 and TRBJ1-1, with a weak D call TRBD1 (6 bases). The germline gives CDR1 MDHEN, CDR2 SYDVKM. Trimming took off 8 bases at V and 4 bases at J, with 14 bases between the two ends. There are 13 residues in the CDR3. The CDR3 sequence: CASGWGAGTEAFF. The CDR3 DNA reads as TGTGCCAGCGGGTGGGGGGCAGGCACTGAAGCTTTCTTT.

This clone was detected only a few times. The J gene is TRBJ2-1, the V gene TRBV28; 7 nucleotides line up with TRBD1. Germline-derived CDR1 and CDR2 are MDHEN and SYDVKM. Trimming at V came to 4 bases and at J to 3 bases, leaving 9 bases not matched to a gene. The CDR3 length is 16 residues. CDR3 residues: CASSSNRGVGYNEQFF. The CDR3 bases are TGTGCCAGCAGTTCGAACAGGGGTGTTGGCTACAATGAGCAGTTCTTC.

The table lists this clone with a few counts. The chain has TRBV29-1 and TRBJ2-6; D unresolved. Germline CDR1 reads SQVTM; CDR2 reads ANQGSEA. V lost 4 bases, J lost 0 bases, and 10 bases lay in between. This CDR3 is 15 amino acids long. The CDR3 DNA is TGCAGCGTTGTAGCCCCCAACTCTGGGGCCAACGTCCTGACTTTC. Translation gives CSVVAPNSGANVLTF.

V and J are TRBV18 and TRBJ1-1; D unresolved. This CDR3 comprises 15 residues. Germline V gene sequence: CDR1 KGHSH, CDR2 LQKENI. Trimming pared 0 bases from V and 1 base from J, leaving 9 bases between. The CDR3 loop is CASSPPGGRNTEAFF. CDR3 coding DNA: TGTGCCAGCTCACCACCAGGCGGCCGGAACACTGAAGCTTTCTTT.

The rearrangement uses TRBV15 and TRBJ1-1, with D possibly being TRBD1 (5 bases). V was shortened by 0 bases and J by 6 bases, with 17 bases between the two germline ends. The CDR3 runs to 16 residues. Germline lookup yields CDR1 LNHNV and CDR2 YYDKDF (reference sequence). The CDR3 is CATSREDMGADAEAFF. DNA of the CDR3: TGTGCCACCAGCAGAGAGGACATGGGAGCGGACGCTGAAGCTTTCTTT.

The CDR3 region is CASSDTDFEAFF. The CDR3 DNA reads TGTGCCAGTAGTGACACCGACTTTGAAGCTTTCTTT. The chain recombines TRBV19 with TRBJ1-1; D remains ambiguous. There are 12 residues in the CDR3. Trimming pared 5 bases from V and 7 bases from J, leaving 11 bases between. Germline CDR1 and CDR2: LNHDA and SQIVND (reference sequence).

The sample holds a few counts of this clone. The gene calls are TRBV10-2 and TRBJ2-1, with D possibly being TRBD2 (6 bases). V dropped 6 bases and J dropped 1 base, with 7 bases sitting between them. The V gene's germline CDR1 is WSHSY and CDR2 SAAADI. The CDR3 consists of 13 residues. The CDR3 here is CASRDYSYNEQFF. The CDR3 bases are TGCGCCAGCAGGGACTATTCCTACAATGAGCAGTTCTTC.

Regarding this clone: One end of the junction is discordant with germline, which a read error may explain. V is TRBV7-3 and J is TRBJ2-3, with D uncertain. CDR1 and CDR2 from the germline V gene are SGHTA and FQGTGA. CDR3 length: 13 amino acids. The CDR3 sequence: CASSLTPTDTQYF. The CDR3 DNA is TGTGCCAGCAGCCTAACCCCTACAGATACGCAGTATTTT.

The rearrangement joins TRBV7-8 to TRBJ2-7, with D unclear. This CDR3 spans 12 amino acids. Germline V gene lookup returns CDR1 SGHVS and CDR2 FQNEAQ. The ends were cut back, 5 bases at V and 6 bases at J, with 11 bases in the middle. Here the CDR3 DNA reads TGTGCCAGCAGCCCCCGAGAAGGCGAGCAGTACTTC. Translation gives CASSPREGEQYF.

This clone was recorded a few times. V usage is TRBV25-1 and J usage is TRBJ2-1, with D perhaps TRBD2 (6 bases). There are 15 residues in the CDR3. The V gene's germline CDR1 is MGHDK and CDR2 SYGVNS. The germline V and J ends were trimmed by 6 bases and 0 bases, with 12 bases remaining between them. The CDR3 is CASRPSVSSYNEQFF. The CDR3 nucleotides are TGTGCCAGCAGGCCTAGCGTGAGCTCCTACAATGAGCAGTTCTTC.

V is TRBV27 and J is TRBJ1-1, with 8 bases aligning to TRBD1. This CDR3 region has 15 residues. CDR1 MNHEY and CDR2 SMNVEV come from the germline V gene (reference sequence). Losses at the gene ends were 6 bases for V and 4 bases for J; bases not matched to a gene: 10. CDR3 protein: CASSTHPDRATEAFF. CDR3 bases: TGTGCCAGCAGCACCCACCCGGACAGGGCCACTGAAGCTTTCTTT.

This chain joins TRBV28 and TRBJ2-6; D is unresolved. The CDR3 is 15 amino acids. Trimming shortened V by 6 bases and J by 2 bases, and 11 bases separated the two germline ends. Germline V gene sequence: CDR1 MDHEN, CDR2 SYDVKM. The CDR3 nucleotides are TGTGCCAGCAGACTTCCTGGTCCTGGGGCCAACGTCCTGACTTTC. It translates to CASRLPGPGANVLTF.

This clone was recorded only once. The V call is TRBV14, the J call TRBJ1-2, with D possibly matching TRBD1 (5 bases). V was shortened by 4 bases and J by 8 bases, with 11 bases between the two germline ends. CDR3 length equals 12 residues. The V gene's germline CDR1 is SGHDN and CDR2 FVKESK. The CDR3 spells CASSRGGEGYTF. The CDR3 nucleotides are TGTGCCAGCAGCCGGGGGGGAGAGGGCTACACCTTC.

V usage is TRBV9 and J usage is TRBJ1-5; D not resolved. This CDR3 has 13 residues. CDR1 is SGDLS and CDR2 is YYNGEE in the germline V gene. Trimming stripped 7 bases from V and 1 base from J, with 9 bases between. CDR3 DNA: TGTGCCAGCGAGGGTAGCAGCAATCAGCCCCAGCATTTT. Translation gives CASEGSSNQPQHF. Based on the CDR3 plus reference TRBV9 and TRBJ1-5, the full variable domain is DSGVTQTPKHLITATGQRVTLRCSPRSGDLSVYWYQQSLDQGLQFLIQYYNGEERAKGNILERFSAQQFPDLHSELNLSSLELGDSALYFCASEGSSNQPQHFGDGTRLSIL.

This clone was counted between two and nine times. V usage is TRBV5-1 and J usage is TRBJ1-4, with D maybe TRBD1 (6 bases). Germline V lookup: CDR1 SGHRS, CDR2 YFSETQ. The V end was cut by 0 bases, the J end by 7 bases, with 16 bases between. The CDR3 extends over 16 amino acids. The CDR3 sequence: CASSLGQNRVGEKLFF. The CDR3 nucleotides are TGCGCCAGCAGCTTGGGCCAAAACAGGGTTGGTGAAAAACTGTTTTTT.

This rearrangement joins TRBV2 to TRBJ1-2; 8 bases agree with TRBD1. Germline assignment: CDR1 SNHLY and CDR2 FYNNEI. The CDR3 runs 14 residues. J lost 6 bases, V lost 6 bases, and 9 bases had no gene match. The CDR3 reads CASRPRTGKNGYTF. In DNA form, the CDR3 reads TGTGCCAGCAGACCAAGGACAGGGAAGAATGGCTACACCTTC. The full variable domain, with the rest looked up from reference TRBV2 and TRBJ1-2, is EPEVTQTPSHQVTQMGQEVILRCVPISNHLYFYWYRQILGQKVEFLVSFYNNEISEKSEIFDDQFSVERPDGSNFTLKIRSTKLEDSAMYFCASRPRTGKNGYTFGSGTRLTVV.

The chain recombines TRBV28 with TRBJ2-1; D not certain. V lost 3 bases to trimming and J lost 8 bases, with 8 bases between them. The CDR3 has 12 residues. In germline, CDR1 is MDHEN, CDR2 SYDVKM. CDR3 coding DNA: TGTGCCAGCAGTTTTGGTCCGGATGAGCAGTTCTTC. This gives the protein CASSFGPDEQFF.

This clone was seen more than once but under ten times. The chain carries TRBV7-9 and TRBJ2-3; no clear D gene. The V and J ends lost 5 bases and 2 bases respectively, with 14 bases between them. The CDR3 runs 15 residues. Germline loops: CDR1 SEHNR, CDR2 FQNEAQ (reference sequence). Here the CDR3 DNA reads TGTGCCAGCAGCCCCTTGGGTGGGATCACAGATACGCAGTATTTT. Its translation: CASSPLGGITDTQYF.

J is TRBJ1-4 and V is TRBV27; D gene unclear. The V and J ends lost 4 bases and 6 bases respectively, with 6 bases between them. CDR1 and CDR2 (germline): MNHEY, SMNVEV (reference sequence). This CDR3 is 12 amino acids long. In DNA, the CDR3 is TGTGCCAGCAGTTCGGCAGATGAAAAACTGTTTTTT. Its protein is CASSSADEKLFF.

The J gene is TRBJ2-1, the V gene TRBV18; the D gene is possibly TRBD1 (6 bases). The V end was cut by 2 bases, the J end by 5 bases, with 10 bases between. The CDR3 totals 14 residues. Germline lookup yields CDR1 KGHSH and CDR2 LQKENI. The CDR3 loop reads CASSPTDRDNEQFF. CDR3 sequence (DNA): TGTGCCAGCTCACCAACGGACAGAGACAATGAGCAGTTCTTC.

A few counts support this clone. This rearrangement joins TRBV6-5 to TRBJ2-7; a weak D match, TRBD2 (5 bases). The CDR3 covers 15 residues. V dropped 7 bases and J dropped 3 bases, with 19 bases sitting between them. Germline V gene sequence: CDR1 MNHEY, CDR2 SVGAGI. CDR3 in DNA: TGTGCCAGCAAGGTGGGAGAACTAAGGAACTACGAGCAGTACTTC. Protein product: CASKVGELRNYEQYF.

This clone has more than one count but fewer than ten. V usage is TRBV7-2 and J usage is TRBJ2-3; D may be TRBD1 or TRBD2 (5 bases each). The germline V gene has CDR1 SGHTA and CDR2 FQGNSA. This CDR3 has 15 amino acids. V lost 6 bases, J lost 1 base, and 14 bases lay in between. CDR3 sequence (DNA): TGTGCCAGCAGTCCCGGGACCCGGCGCACAGATACGCAGTATTTT. Translating it yields CASSPGTRRTDTQYF.

J is TRBJ1-3 and V is TRBV28, with no clear D. The germline CDR1 and CDR2 sequences are MDHEN and SYDVKM. The CDR3 length is 11 residues. Between the trimmed V and J ends, which lost 7 bases and 4 bases, there was a span of 5 bases. Written as DNA, the CDR3 is TGTGCCAGCATAATGGGAAACACCATATATTTT. It yields the protein CASIMGNTIYF.